What follows is one T cell receptor (beta chain) and its context. The specificity of this receptor is unknown. Per-base qualities were not stored, and no clone one base away is much larger. This record belongs to a study of control samples from healthy donors and cancer patients (dated by TCRdb to about 2020). Trimming removed 1 base from V and 7 bases from J, leaving 12 bases between the germline ends. The CDR3 starts with the cysteine, ends with the phenylalanine, and has 15 residues. The sequence is cut down to CDR3 DNA, 45 bases in frame from base 1. CDR1 and CDR2 were assigned from the germline V gene (reference sequence) as SGHKS and YYEKEE. Receptor libraries were prepared by the immunoSEQ multiplex PCR assay. The table was pulled from immuneACCESS by TCRdb, which kept in-frame rearrangements only. Such tables lose some clones; where checked, under half of the loss comes from unresolved V genes, and the rest has no known cause. This sample lists 35,000 to 45,000 clones; approximately 87% were detected once. The ten largest clones take up approximately 50% of the sample.

This clonotype was obtained from a man aged 55 to 70 in good health. Sequenced input: blood. The V gene is TRBV5-5 and the J gene is TRBJ1-6, and TRBD1 may be the D gene, going by 5 matching bases. CDR3 reads: CASSLTTGFNSPLHF. The nucleotide sequence is TGTGCCAGCAGCTTGACTACAGGCTTCAATTCACCCCTCCACTTT.